These 14 T cell receptor beta chains share one sample of origin, sequenced in a study of cytomegalovirus exposure and HLA in healthy donors. In the PCR, 60 Vbeta and 13 Jbeta primers were used. The data were produced by immunoSEQ multiplex PCR, yet TCRdb's version contains in-frame clones alone and is incomplete. The data show under 200,000 clones, roughly four fifths seen once. Specimen: PBMCs. Receptor source: a man aged 18 to 30 in good health and CMV-seronegative.

This rearrangement joins TRBV27 to TRBJ2-7; D possibly corresponds to TRBD2 (6 bases). The germline CDR1 and CDR2 sequences are MNHEY and SMNVEV (reference sequence). This CDR3 is 16 amino acids long. V lost 5 bases and J lost 5, with 22 bases in between. This CDR3 reads CASSPYRGITGDEQYF. The DNA of the CDR3 is TGTGCCAGCAGTCCCTATCGGGGTATCACGGGGGACGAGCAGTACTTC.

The V and J genes are TRBV28 and TRBJ2-3, with 7 bases lining up with TRBD1. The CDR3 runs to 17 residues. Germline CDR1 is MDHEN and CDR2 is SYDVKM. J lost 4 bases, V lost 0 bases, and 10 bases had no gene match. The chain's CDR3 is CASSLWALDRSSDTQYF. In DNA, the CDR3 is TGTGCCAGCAGTTTATGGGCTTTGGACAGGAGCTCAGATACGCAGTATTTT. Complete variable domain (other parts from reference TRBV28 and TRBJ2-3): DVKVTQSSRYLVKRTGEKVFLECVQDMDHENMFWYRQDPGLGLRLIYFSYDVKMKEKGDIPEGYSVSREKKERFSLILESASTNQTSMYLCASSLWALDRSSDTQYFGPGTRLTVL.

The CDR3 region has the DNA TGCAGTGCGAGGTTCGGGAAGACCCAGTACTTC. Protein: CSARFGKTQYF. The rearrangement links TRBV20-1 to TRBJ2-5; tentatively, D is TRBD2 (5 bases). The CDR3 is 11 residues long. The germline CDR1 and CDR2 sequences are DFQATT and SNEGSKA (reference sequence). Between the trimmed V and J ends, which lost 6 bases and 6 bases, there was a span of 11 bases.

In its sample, this clone was seen once. This chain links TRBV28 with TRBJ2-1, with 7 nucleotides matching TRBD1. CDR1 and CDR2 from the germline V gene are MDHEN and SYDVKM. The CDR3 runs 14 residues. Unmatched junction bases numbered 6, after V lost 4 bases and J lost 6 bases. The CDR3 loop reads CASSSGPGGNEQFF. CDR3 DNA sequence: TGTGCCAGCAGTTCCGGGCCAGGGGGCAATGAGCAGTTCTTC.

This clone was seen a few times. The CDR3 sequence is CAITPTSGVGDTQYF. In DNA, the CDR3 is TGTGCCATCACCCCGACTAGCGGGGTGGGGGATACGCAGTATTTT. This chain links TRBV10-3 with TRBJ2-3, with 11 bases identical to TRBD2. The CDR3 consists of 15 residues. V lost 7 bases, J lost 6 bases, and 9 bases stayed unmatched. Germline V gene sequence: CDR1 ENHRY, CDR2 SYGVKD.

CDR3 bases: TGTGCCAGCAGTGAAAGGGTTATGGGACTAGCGGGCTACAATGAGCAGTTCTTC. Protein: CASSERVMGLAGYNEQFF. The chain employs TRBV2 and TRBJ2-1; 12 nucleotides match TRBD2. V lost 2 bases, J lost 3 bases, and 8 bases stayed unmatched. This CDR3 comprises 18 residues. Germline V gives CDR1 SNHLY, CDR2 FYNNEI. The variable domain in full, with the rest retrieved from reference TRBV2 and TRBJ2-1, is EPEVTQTPSHQVTQMGQEVILRCVPISNHLYFYWYRQILGQKVEFLVSFYNNEISEKSEIFDDQFSVERPDGSNFTLKIRSTKLEDSAMYFCASSERVMGLAGYNEQFFGPGTRLTVL.

In this sample, this clone turned up once. The chain uses TRBV9 and TRBJ2-5; D gene unclear. Per the germline V gene, CDR1 is SGDLS and CDR2 is YYNGEE. The CDR3 is 14 amino acids. V lost 0 bases, J lost 2 bases, and 8 bases lay in between. CDR3 coding DNA: TGTGCCAGCAGCGTAGATGTCAGACAAGAGACCCAGTACTTC. It encodes CASSVDVRQETQYF.

The J gene is TRBJ1-5, the V gene TRBV9; no definite D call. V was shortened by 0 bases and J by 5 bases, with 12 bases between the two germline ends. The CDR3 has 15 amino acids. Germline assignment: CDR1 SGDLS and CDR2 YYNGEE. CDR3 DNA sequence: TGTGCCAGCAGCGTAGGAGCAGGATTCCATCAGCCCCAGCATTTT. Amino acids: CASSVGAGFHQPQHF.

With respect to this clone: The sample holds other DNA sequences that translate to the same CDR3. The genes are TRBV6-5 and TRBJ2-7; D is unclear. The V end was cut by 2 bases, the J end by 2 bases, with 7 bases between. Looked up from germline, CDR1 is MNHEY and CDR2 is SVGAGI. This CDR3 is 13 amino acids long. The CDR3 coding sequence is TGTGCCAGCAGTTACGGCGGAACCTACGAGCAGTACTTC. Its protein is CASSYGGTYEQYF.

The gene calls are TRBV4-3 and TRBJ1-1, with TRBD1 as a possible D gene (6 bases). CDR1 is LGHNA, CDR2 YSLEER, per germline. Trimming shortened V by 0 bases and J by 5 bases, and 13 bases separated the two germline ends. This CDR3 spans 15 amino acids. The CDR3 protein is CASSQDGGMGTEAFF. The CDR3 nucleotides are TGCGCCAGCAGCCAAGATGGGGGCATGGGGACTGAAGCTTTCTTT.

CDR3 sequence reads: CATGGVDTEAFF. The CDR3 coding sequence is TGTGCCACAGGGGGCGTAGACACTGAAGCTTTCTTT. The V call is TRBV6-7, the J call TRBJ1-1; 8 bases fit TRBD1. TRBV6-7 is given ORF status, its function remaining uncertain. With V trimmed by 10 bases and J by 3 bases, 4 bases remained unmatched. This CDR3 is built from 12 residues.

This clone was observed a few times. The chain carries TRBV7-2 and TRBJ2-5; weak D call: TRBD2 (7 bases). CDR3 length equals 15 residues. The V gene's germline CDR1 is SGHTA and CDR2 FQGNSA. Deletions cut 0 bases from V and 5 bases from J, with 13 bases between. The CDR3, as DNA: TGTGCCAGCAGCTTAGCGTGGGAGGGGGGGGAGACCCAGTACTTC. Its protein product is CASSLAWEGGETQYF. Combining the CDR3 with reference TRBV7-2 and TRBJ2-5 gives the whole variable domain GAGVSQSPSNKVTEKGKDVELRCDPISGHTALYWYRQSLGQGLEFLIYFQGNSAPDKSGLPSDRFSAERTGGSVSTLTIQRTQQEDSAVYLCASSLAWEGGETQYFGPGTRLLVL.

For this clone: At one end the junction does not follow the germline gene, possibly because of a read error. The J gene is TRBJ2-1, the V gene TRBV5-4; TRBD2 matches 16 bases. Germline CDR1 and CDR2: SGHNT and YYREEE (reference sequence). This CDR3 has 17 amino acids. In nucleotides, the CDR3 is TGTGCCAGTAGCAGAGGGACTAGCGGGAGGGTCCGCAATAAGCAGTTCTTC. Protein product: CASSRGTSGRVRNKQFF.

The count of this clone is one. This chain joins TRBV4-1 and TRBJ2-1; a possible D gene is TRBD2 (6 bases). There are 16 residues in the CDR3. V was cut by 0 bases and J by 0 bases, with 9 bases left in between. The V gene's germline CDR1 is MGHRA and CDR2 YSYEKL. Here the CDR3 DNA reads TGCGCCAGCAGCCAAGAACCCGGGGGCTCCTACAATGAGCAGTTCTTC. It specifies CASSQEPGGSYNEQFF.